This T cell receptor (beta chain) derives from a study of shared clonotypes between healthy human individuals (dated by TCRdb to about 2020). The study in broad terms: A few men and a couple of women, aged 18 to 49 years, made up the cohort. To increase sequencing depth and limit assay-specific biases, different laboratories used diverse techniques to prepare libraries and sequence TCR repertoires. For each donor, CD4 naive and CD4 memory were each given three plates, CD8 naive was given two plates, and CD8 memory was given one plate. To estimate repertoire size and how much clonotype sharing occurs between individuals, the study deeply sequenced the blood TCR repertoires of several healthy adults. Per donor, leukapheresis produced somewhere between about 0.8 and 9.5 billion PBMCs. What the study reported, not specific to this receptor: About 5% of naive CD4, 3.5% of naive CD8, around 2.3% of memory CD4, and around 0.42% of memory CD8 clonotypes were shared across four donors. Based on pairwise subsampling, the degree of clonotype sharing among donors was expected to be affected by sequencing depth. Sampling was limited to blood, and TCR repertoires in tissue likely differ from TCR repertoires in blood. Naive subsets generally had larger estimated clonotype richness than memory subsets did. Incomplete sequencing was indicated by rarefaction of sorted-subset datasets, despite the large sequencing depth. The small number of donors limited the genetic and exposure-history diversity represented. Clonotypes shared by all four sorted-subset donors showed higher generation probabilities than non-shared clonotypes.

Using the deep immunoSEQ assay, multiplex PCR amplified TCR CDR3 regions from genomic DNA. Extracted genomic DNA from each cell subset was spread evenly across all wells of several immunoSEQ 96-well plates, with each plate serving as a replicate. For sorted subsets, about 200 ng genomic DNA, equal to 30,000 or so T cell genomes, was loaded into each replicate PCR. Purified libraries were quantified with a Qubit 3.0 fluorometer, sized on a Bioanalyzer 2100, and re-quantified with the KAPA Library Quantification kit. Each immunoSEQ 96-well plate was sequenced on its own single-read 150-cycle Illumina NextSeq 550 flow cell. In the paper's pipeline: Because the immunoSEQ output included only junctional sequences and no quality scores, the filtering could not be the same as the filtering used for full-length reads. Sequences were annotated with PyIR, a Python wrapper for IgBLAST v1.9, and V/J genes and CDR3 were assigned using IMGT germline references. Any read was removed if the V/J assignment was weak (E-value above 1e-6), the CDR3 was missing, or the read contained stop codons, out-of-frame junctions, or ambiguous translated residues. A V3J clonotype was defined by an identical inferred V gene, J gene, and CDR3 amino acid sequence. The percentage overlap between two repertoires was calculated by dividing the number of shared unique clonotypes by the size of the smaller repertoire. Repertoire richness was assessed with RTK rarefaction, the Chao1 estimator, and Recon v2.1 estimates of unobserved clonotypes. Generation probabilities for all TCRbeta clonotypes obtained by the gDNA method from four donors were computed using OLGA. Not all clones reach the TCRdb copy of this immuneACCESS table, which keeps in-frame sequences only. Checked studies attribute under half of the gap to unresolved V genes and leave the rest unexplained. That table is the source of V, J and clone size, and D and trimming were worked out from the DNA. In all, the sample holds 2 million to 2.5 million clones, and almost 96% of those were seen once. The ten largest clones capture more than 0.1% of the sample.

CDR1 is given as MNHEY and CDR2 as SVGAGI, both from the germline V gene. Trimming removed 8 bases from V and 1 base from J, leaving 5 bases between the germline ends. Its CDR3 holds 11 amino acids, cysteine through phenylalanine. Only CDR3 DNA is held: 33 bases, read in frame from base 1. Concerning this clone itself: There is no known antigen for this receptor. Base qualities are missing; no much larger clone stands one base away. This specimen includes other DNA sequences encoding the same CDR3.

The donors were healthy, HIV-negative adults with no recently reported acute infections or vaccinations. Only Caucasian adults living in Nashville, Tennessee, USA were represented among the donors. CD4+ T cells were enriched by magnetic negative selection, after which naive cells were positively selected on CD45RA and the negative fraction was taken as the memory subset. Blood was obtained by leukapheresis, after which PBMCs were separated by Ficoll-Histopaque density gradient centrifugation and cryopreserved in liquid nitrogen vapor phase. Analytical flow cytometry was used to check the purity and quantity of every magnetically sorted T cell population. From each sorted fraction, genomic DNA was isolated and quantified by UV absorbance on a Nanodrop 2000c.

The specimen was naive CD4+ T cells sorted from blood. Explained via the paper, the cell subset or site label denotes: CD45RA+ positively selected. This receptor chain uses TRBV6-5 and TRBJ1-1, with no confidently assigned D gene. The TCR was taken from a man aged 18 to 30 in good health. The CDR3 reads CASQRNTEAFF. The DNA reads TGTGCCAGCCAGAGGAACACTGAAGCTTTCTTT.